These T cell receptor beta chains were read from a single sample in a study of metastatic and nonmetastatic thyroid tumors. TCRdb recomputed clones from the PCR reads via MiXCR. The profile covers approximately 40,000 clones, with less than 50% appearing a single time and around a quarter taken by the ten largest. Sequenced: tumor tissue. The receptor source for this set is a male donor with papillary thyroid cancer or a benign thyroid nodule (not recorded which). Some clones in this sample may be carry-over from other donors' samples. Both conserved end residues are part of each CDR3. A D gene is named only where the DNA matches it firmly. Expanded clones are given a class, and other clones once, few, many or no size at all.

>TRBJ2-7|NA|TRBV12-3/TRBV12-4|TRBD1|13
CASSPTTGVEQYF
TGTGCCAGCAGCCCGACTACAGGGGTCGAGCAGTACTTC
>TRBJ2-5|medium-sized|TRBV18|NA|14
CASSPTGGKETQYF
TGTGCCAGCTCACCCACTGGAGGCAAAGAGACCCAGTACTTC
>TRBJ1-3|NA|TRBV20-1|TRBD1|16
CSASPHRGISGNTIYF
TGCAGTGCTAGTCCCCACAGGGGAATCTCTGGAAACACCATATATTTT
>TRBJ2-1|few|TRBV10-1|TRBD2|16
CASSTTSGSSYNEQFF
TGCGCCAGCAGCACTACTAGCGGGAGCTCCTACAATGAGCAGTTCTTC
>TRBJ2-7|NA|TRBV28|NA|15
CASSWKTGWTYEQYF
TGTGCCAGCAGTTGGAAGACGGGTTGGACCTACGAGCAGTACTTC
>TRBJ1-3|few|TRBV30|NA|14
CAWSVHSSGNTIYF
TGTGCCTGGAGTGTCCACAGCTCTGGAAACACCATATATTTT
>TRBJ1-2|few|TRBV27|TRBD1|15
CASSSQGGNYYGYTF
TGTGCCAGCAGTTCCCAAGGGGGCAATTACTATGGCTACACCTTC
>TRBJ1-2|NA|TRBV5-6|TRBD1|15
CASSSLTGENYGYTF
TGTGCCAGCAGCTCGCTTACAGGGGAGAACTATGGCTACACCTTC
>TRBJ2-7|NA|TRBV28|TRBD1|15
CASSPSGTGAYEQYF
TGTGCCAGCAGCCCGTCCGGGACAGGAGCCTACGAGCAGTACTTC
>TRBJ2-2|NA|TRBV11-1|NA|16
CASSPLTVLDTGELFF
TGTGCCAGCAGCCCTCTTACAGTCCTGGACACCGGGGAGCTGTTTTTT
>TRBJ2-6|NA|TRBV27|TRBD1|16
CATGTGVLSGANVLTF
TGTGCCACAGGGACAGGGGTTTTATCTGGGGCCAACGTCCTGACTTTC
>TRBJ1-2|NA|TRBV6-4|NA|15
CASSEVETANYGYTF
TGTGCCAGCAGTGAAGTAGAGACAGCGAACTATGGCTACACCTTC
>TRBJ1-2|NA|TRBV5-8|NA|14
CASSLDPPDYGYTF
TGTGCCAGCAGCTTGGATCCCCCGGACTATGGCTACACCTTC
>TRBJ2-7|few|TRBV20-1|NA|13
CSAIRDGSYEQYF
TGCAGTGCTATTCGGGACGGCTCCTACGAGCAGTACTTC
>TRBJ2-2|NA|TRBV12-3/TRBV12-4|TRBD2|17
CASSTRVLAGGLGELFF
TGTGCCAGCAGCACACGGGTCCTAGCGGGAGGGCTAGGGGAGCTGTTTTTT
>TRBJ2-3|NA|TRBV6-4|NA|15
CASSDRLGDTDTQYF
TGTGCCAGCAGTGACCGACTAGGTGATACAGATACGCAGTATTTT
>TRBJ2-7|NA|TRBV7-3|NA|15
CASSLGRGLSYEQYF
TGTGCCAGCAGCTTAGGGCGGGGGCTCTCCTACGAGCAGTACTTC
>TRBJ2-7|NA|TRBV4-1|TRBD1|15
CASSQGGTATYEQYF
TGCGCCAGCAGCCAAGGGGGGACAGCCACCTACGAGCAGTACTTC
>TRBJ2-1|NA|TRBV4-1|NA|16
CASSQGSAFSYNEQFF
TGCGCCAGCAGCCAAGGAAGCGCATTCTCCTACAATGAGCAGTTCTTC
>TRBJ1-2|NA|TRBV30|TRBD1|17
CAWRTGTGGLSNYGYTF
TGTGCCTGGAGAACCGGGACAGGGGGCTTGTCAAACTATGGCTACACCTTC
>TRBJ2-3|NA|TRBV4-1|TRBD1|16
CASSPQTGGATDTQYF
TGCGCCAGCAGCCCACAGACAGGGGGCGCCACAGATACGCAGTATTTT
>TRBJ2-3|NA|TRBV5-1|TRBD2|16
CASKSGLAGGSDTQYF
TGCGCCAGCAAGTCGGGACTAGCGGGGGGATCAGATACGCAGTATTTT
>TRBJ2-7|NA|TRBV11-2|TRBD2|13
CAEGRGAGYEQYF
TGTGCCGAGGGGCGGGGGGCCGGATACGAGCAGTACTTC
>TRBJ2-5|few|TRBV11-1|NA|14
CASSLFEYQETQYF
TGTGCCAGCAGCTTATTTGAGTACCAAGAGACCCAGTACTTC
>TRBJ1-6|few|TRBV19|TRBD1|15
CASSKGQSYNSPLHF
TGTGCCAGTAGTAAGGGACAGAGCTATAATTCACCCCTCCACTTT
>TRBJ2-7|few|TRBV6-1|TRBD2|12
CASNRGEREQYF
TGTGCCAGCAACCGGGGGGAGAGGGAGCAGTACTTC
>TRBJ2-3|NA|TRBV11-1|TRBD1|16
CASSPDRGESTDTQYF
TGTGCCAGCAGCCCTGACAGGGGTGAGAGCACAGATACGCAGTATTTT
>TRBJ1-2|NA|TRBV7-2|TRBD1|14
CASSLGGQGLGYTF
TGTGCCAGCAGCTTAGGGGGACAGGGTTTAGGCTACACCTTC
>TRBJ2-7|NA|TRBV27|TRBD1|16
CASSSRTGTGMNEQYF
TGTGCCAGCAGTTCGCGGACCGGGACAGGGATGAACGAGCAGTACTTC